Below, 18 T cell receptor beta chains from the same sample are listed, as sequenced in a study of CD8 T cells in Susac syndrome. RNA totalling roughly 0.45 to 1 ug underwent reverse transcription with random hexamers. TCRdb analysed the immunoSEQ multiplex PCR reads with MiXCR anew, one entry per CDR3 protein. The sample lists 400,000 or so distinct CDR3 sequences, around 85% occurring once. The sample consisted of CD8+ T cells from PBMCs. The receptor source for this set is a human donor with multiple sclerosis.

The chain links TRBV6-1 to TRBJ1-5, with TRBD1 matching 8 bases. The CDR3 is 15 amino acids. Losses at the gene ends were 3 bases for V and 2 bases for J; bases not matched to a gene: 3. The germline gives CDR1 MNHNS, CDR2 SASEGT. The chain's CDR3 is CASSDQGARNQPQHF. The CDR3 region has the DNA TGTGCCAGCAGTGACCAGGGGGCGCGCAATCAGCCCCAGCATTTT.

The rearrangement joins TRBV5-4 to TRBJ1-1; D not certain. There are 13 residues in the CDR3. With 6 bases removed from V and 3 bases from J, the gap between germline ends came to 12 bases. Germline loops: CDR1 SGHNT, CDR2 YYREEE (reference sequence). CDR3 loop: CASTIPGDTEAFF. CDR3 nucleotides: TGTGCCAGCACCATCCCCGGGGACACTGAAGCTTTCTTT.

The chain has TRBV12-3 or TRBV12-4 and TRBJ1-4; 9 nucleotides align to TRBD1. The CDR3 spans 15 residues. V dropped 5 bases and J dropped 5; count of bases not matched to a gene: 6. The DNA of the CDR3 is TGTGCCAGCAGTCAGACCGGGACAGGGAATGAAAAACTGTTTTTT. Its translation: CASSQTGTGNEKLFF.

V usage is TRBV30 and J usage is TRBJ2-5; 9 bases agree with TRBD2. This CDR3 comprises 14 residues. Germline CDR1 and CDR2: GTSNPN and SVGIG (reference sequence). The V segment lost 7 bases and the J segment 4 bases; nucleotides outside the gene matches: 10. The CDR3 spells CASGTSRGGETQYF. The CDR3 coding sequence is TGTGCCTCAGGGACTAGCCGGGGCGGAGAGACCCAGTACTTC.

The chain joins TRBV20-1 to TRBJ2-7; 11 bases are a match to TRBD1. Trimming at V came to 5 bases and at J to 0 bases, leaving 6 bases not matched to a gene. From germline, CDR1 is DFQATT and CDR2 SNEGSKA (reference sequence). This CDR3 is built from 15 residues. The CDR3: CSARDRGLSSYEQYF. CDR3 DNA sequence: TGCAGTGCTCGGGACAGGGGGTTAAGCTCCTACGAGCAGTACTTC.

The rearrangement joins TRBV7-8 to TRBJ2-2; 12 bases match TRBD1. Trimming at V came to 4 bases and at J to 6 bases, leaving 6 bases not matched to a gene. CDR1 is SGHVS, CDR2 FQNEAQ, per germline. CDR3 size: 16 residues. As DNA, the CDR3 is TGTGCCAGCAGCTCAACCGGGACAGGGGGCTCCGGGGAGCTGTTTTTT. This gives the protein CASSSTGTGGSGELFF.

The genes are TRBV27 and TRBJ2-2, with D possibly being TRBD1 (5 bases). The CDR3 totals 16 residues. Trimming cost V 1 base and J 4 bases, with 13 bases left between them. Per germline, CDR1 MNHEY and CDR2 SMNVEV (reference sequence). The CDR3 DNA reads TGTGCCAGCAGTTTATTCTTCGGACAACTCACCGGGGAGCTGTTTTTT. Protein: CASSLFFGQLTGELFF.

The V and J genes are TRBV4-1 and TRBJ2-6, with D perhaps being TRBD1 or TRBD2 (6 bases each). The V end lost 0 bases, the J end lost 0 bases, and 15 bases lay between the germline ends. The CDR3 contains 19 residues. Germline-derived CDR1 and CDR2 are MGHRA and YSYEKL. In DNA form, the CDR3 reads TGCGCCAGCAGCCAAGAACAGGGCGAGGGAGGCTCTGGGGCCAACGTCCTGACTTTC. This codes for CASSQEQGEGGSGANVLTF.

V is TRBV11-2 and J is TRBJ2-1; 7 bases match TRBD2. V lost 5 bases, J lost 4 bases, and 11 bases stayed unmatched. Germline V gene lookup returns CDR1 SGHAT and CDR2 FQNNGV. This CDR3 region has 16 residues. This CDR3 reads CASSLLELAEYNEQFF. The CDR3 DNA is TGTGCCAGCAGCCTTCTGGAGCTAGCGGAGTACAATGAGCAGTTCTTC.

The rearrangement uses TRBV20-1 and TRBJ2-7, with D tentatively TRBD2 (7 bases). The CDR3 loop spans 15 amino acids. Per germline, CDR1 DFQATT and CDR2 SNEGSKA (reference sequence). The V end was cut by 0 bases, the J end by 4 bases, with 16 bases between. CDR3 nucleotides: TGCAGTGCTAGAGATTTTCGCGGGGGCACTTACGAGCAGTACTTC. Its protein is CSARDFRGGTYEQYF.

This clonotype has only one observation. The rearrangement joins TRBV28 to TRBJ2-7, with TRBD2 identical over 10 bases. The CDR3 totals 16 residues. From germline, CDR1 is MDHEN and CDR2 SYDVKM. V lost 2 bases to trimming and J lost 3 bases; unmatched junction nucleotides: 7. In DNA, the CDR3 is TGTGCCAGCAGTTTACTCCAAGCGGGAGGGGACTACGAGCAGTACTTC. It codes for CASSLLQAGGDYEQYF.

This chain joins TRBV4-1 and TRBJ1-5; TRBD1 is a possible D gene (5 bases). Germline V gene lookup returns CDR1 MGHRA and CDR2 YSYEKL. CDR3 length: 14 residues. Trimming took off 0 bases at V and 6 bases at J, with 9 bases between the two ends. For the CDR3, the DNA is TGCGCCAGCAGCCAAGACCAGGGCCCTCAGCCCCAGCATTTT. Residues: CASSQDQGPQPQHF.

CDR3 DNA: TGCGCCAGCAGCTTGTATTCCGGGGGCGGCACTGAAGCTTTCTTT. This sequence encodes CASSLYSGGGTEAFF. The chain has TRBV5-1 and TRBJ1-1; D may be TRBD1 (6 bases). CDR1 SGHRS and CDR2 YFSETQ come from the germline V gene. Deletions cut 1 base from V and 4 bases from J, with 14 bases between. This CDR3 has 15 residues.

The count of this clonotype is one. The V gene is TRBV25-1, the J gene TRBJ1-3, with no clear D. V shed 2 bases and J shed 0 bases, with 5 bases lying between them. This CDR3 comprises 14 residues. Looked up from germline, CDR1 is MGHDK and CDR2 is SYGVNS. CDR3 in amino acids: CASSEVGSGNTIYF. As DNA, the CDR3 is TGTGCCAGCAGTGAAGTCGGCTCTGGAAACACCATATATTTT.

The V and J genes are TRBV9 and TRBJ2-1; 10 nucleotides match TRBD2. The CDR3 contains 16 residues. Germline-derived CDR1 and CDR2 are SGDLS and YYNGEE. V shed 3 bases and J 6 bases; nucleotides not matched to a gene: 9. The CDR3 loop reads CASSAPSGGLSNEQFF. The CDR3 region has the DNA TGTGCCAGCAGCGCCCCTAGCGGGGGTTTAAGCAATGAGCAGTTCTTC.

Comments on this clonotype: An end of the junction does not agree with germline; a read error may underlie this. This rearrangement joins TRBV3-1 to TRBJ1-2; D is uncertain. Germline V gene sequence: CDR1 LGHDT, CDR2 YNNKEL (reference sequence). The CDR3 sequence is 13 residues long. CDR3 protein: CASSQENYSRIAF. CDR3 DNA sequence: TGTGCCAGCAGCCAAGAAAATTACAGTAGGATCGCCTTC.

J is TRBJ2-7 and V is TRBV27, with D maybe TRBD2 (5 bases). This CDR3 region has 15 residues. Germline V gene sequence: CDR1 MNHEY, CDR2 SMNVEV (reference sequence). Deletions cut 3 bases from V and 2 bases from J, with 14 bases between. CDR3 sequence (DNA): TGTGCCAGCAGTTTCGGAGGCCAGGCCCCCTACGAGCAGTACTTC. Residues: CASSFGGQAPYEQYF.

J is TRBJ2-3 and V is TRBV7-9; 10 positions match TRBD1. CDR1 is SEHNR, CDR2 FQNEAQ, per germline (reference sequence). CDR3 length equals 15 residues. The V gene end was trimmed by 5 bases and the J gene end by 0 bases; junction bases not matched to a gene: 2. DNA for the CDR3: TGTGCCAGCAGCGGGACAGGGGAAAGCACAGATACGCAGTATTTT. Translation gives CASSGTGESTDTQYF. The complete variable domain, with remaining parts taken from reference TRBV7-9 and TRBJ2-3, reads DTGVSQNPRHKITKRGQNVTFRCDPISEHNRLYWYRQTLGQGPEFLTYFQNEAQLEKSRLLSDRFSAERPKGSFSTLEIQRTEQGDSAMYLCASSGTGESTDTQYFGPGTRLTVL.